The 21 T cell receptor beta chains below all came from one sample that was sequenced in a study of regulatory T cells in long-lasting Graves disease. Noted time point: newly diagnosed GD, antithyroid drugs for less than 3 months. RNA isolated from PBMCs was used to make the TCR library. Combining iRepertoire HTBI primers with Arm-PCR of CDR3 regions, the authors built TCR beta libraries. TCRdb re-called the multiplex PCR reads through MiXCR, storing one row per CDR3 protein. The sample comprises about 200,000 distinct CDR3 sequences, about 17% of which are singletons, and 22% rests with the top ten. Sequenced here: peripheral blood mononuclear cells (PBMCs), sampled at new diagnosis, from a patient treated with antithyroid drugs. The receptors were sampled from a female donor with Graves disease.

This chain connects TRBV6-1 to TRBJ2-7; TRBD2 matches 9 bases. V lost 8 bases, J lost 0 bases, and 5 bases stayed unmatched. The germline V gene encodes CDR1 MNHNS and CDR2 SASEGT. The CDR3 length is 14 residues. The CDR3 here is CASAIAGVSYEQYF. CDR3 sequence (DNA): TGTGCCAGCGCAATAGCGGGGGTCTCCTACGAGCAGTACTTC.

This clonotype appeared many times. The DNA of the CDR3 is TGTGCCAGCAGTTTGTACCCCCGGGAACGGGGTAATGAGCAGTTCTTC. Amino acid sequence: CASSLYPRERGNEQFF. The rearrangement joins TRBV28 to TRBJ2-1; D is perhaps TRBD2 (5 bases). CDR1 and CDR2 (germline): MDHEN, SYDVKM. V was pared by 3 bases and J by 7 bases, with 19 bases between. This CDR3 has 16 amino acids.

This clonotype turned up a few times. The chain is built from TRBV6-1 and TRBJ2-5, with D possibly matching TRBD1 (6 bases). V was cut by 3 bases and J by 10 bases, with 9 bases left in between. Germline V gives CDR1 MNHNS, CDR2 SASEGT. The CDR3 extends over 11 amino acids. CDR3 loop: CASSEIQGQYF. The CDR3 nucleotides read TGTGCCAGCAGTGAGATACAGGGCCAGTACTTC.

The gene calls are TRBV6-4 and TRBJ2-5; D possibly corresponds to TRBD2 (7 bases). Germline CDR1 MRHNA, CDR2 SNTAGT. Trimming cost V 6 bases and J 7 bases, with 24 bases left between them. There are 16 residues in the CDR3. The CDR3 region has the DNA TGTGCCAGCAGGGCCAGACGTAGGGGGGGTGATGCGACCCAGTACTTC. Protein: CASRARRRGGDATQYF.

This clonotype turned up a few times. The chain uses TRBV7-2 and TRBJ2-7; TRBD1 is a possible D gene (6 bases). V gave up 5 bases and J gave up 1 base, with 15 bases separating them. CDR1 and CDR2 from the germline V gene are SGHTA and FQGNSA. CDR3 length equals 15 residues. The CDR3 reads CASSPDREKSYEQYF. DNA for the CDR3: TGTGCCAGCAGCCCGGACAGAGAGAAGTCCTACGAGCAGTACTTC.

This clonotype was detected ten times or more. V usage is TRBV24-1 and J usage is TRBJ2-3; TRBD2 aligns across 12 bases. The CDR3 loop spans 20 amino acids. Per the germline V gene, CDR1 is KGHDR and CDR2 is SFDVKD. V shed 2 bases, J shed 0 bases, and the junction held 11 bases outside the gene matches. The CDR3 sequence is CATSDYKLAGGGTSTDTQYF. CDR3 nucleotide sequence: TGTGCCACCAGTGATTATAAACTAGCGGGAGGCGGAACTAGCACAGATACGCAGTATTTT.

CDR3 residues: CASSVQAGETQYF. Written as DNA, the CDR3 is TGCGCCAGCAGTGTGCAAGCGGGCGAGACCCAGTACTTC. This chain joins TRBV10-2 and TRBJ2-5, with D possibly TRBD2 on 6 matching bases. Germline V gene data show CDR1 as WSHSY and CDR2 as SAAADI. The CDR3 contains 13 residues. V dropped 4 bases and J dropped 5 bases, with 11 bases sitting between them.

This clonotype was detected many times. The rearrangement uses TRBV19 and TRBJ1-5; 7 bases are shared with TRBD1. The CDR3 sequence is 16 residues long. The germline gives CDR1 LNHDA, CDR2 SQIVND (reference sequence). V lost 6 bases to trimming and J lost 0 bases; unmatched junction nucleotides: 8. The CDR3 DNA follows: TGTGCCAGTAGCCGTGGACAGGCTAGTAGCAATCAGCCCCAGCATTTT. It is translated as CASSRGQASSNQPQHF.

This clonotype was seen a few times. The chain uses TRBV7-8 and TRBJ2-3; D gene ambiguous. The length of the CDR3 is 13 residues. V dropped 2 bases and J dropped 4 bases, with 7 bases sitting between them. Per the germline V gene, CDR1 is SGHVS and CDR2 is FQNEAQ. The CDR3 reads CASSLWSADTQYF. In nucleotides, the CDR3 is TGTGCCAGCAGCTTATGGAGTGCAGATACGCAGTATTTT.

This clonotype was counted ten times or more. V gene TRBV7-9 combines with J gene TRBJ2-7; 9 nucleotides line up with TRBD2. Germline V gene lookup returns CDR1 SEHNR and CDR2 FQNEAQ (reference sequence). V was pared by 6 bases and J by 1 base, with 4 bases of the junction left unmatched. The length of the CDR3 is 14 residues. The CDR3 sequence is CASSSTSGSYEQYF. The CDR3 DNA reads TGTGCCAGCAGTTCAACTAGCGGGTCCTACGAGCAGTACTTC.

The V and J genes are TRBV7-3 and TRBJ2-5, with 12 bases identical to TRBD2. This CDR3 is built from 18 residues. The junction had 10 bases not matched to a gene; V was cut back by 1 base and J by 4 bases. Germline lookup yields CDR1 SGHTA and CDR2 FQGTGA. CDR3 protein: CASSLRFLAGGFGETQYF. CDR3 bases: TGTGCCAGCAGCTTAAGATTCCTAGCGGGAGGGTTCGGAGAGACCCAGTACTTC.

This clonotype has at least ten counts. This chain uses TRBV28 with TRBJ2-1; possible D gene TRBD1, 6 bases. Germline CDR1 is MDHEN and CDR2 is SYDVKM. The CDR3 extends over 16 amino acids. Trimming shortened V by 5 bases and J by 10 bases, and 24 bases separated the two germline ends. In nucleotides, the CDR3 is TGTGCCAGCAGTACTAGTTCAGGGGTGACCCCGGGGGAGCAGTTCTTC. Translated: CASSTSSGVTPGEQFF.

This clonotype has ten or more counts. The V gene is TRBV20-1, the J gene TRBJ2-7; D is perhaps TRBD1 (5 bases). With 0 bases removed from V and 0 bases from J, the gap between germline ends came to 12 bases. Looked up from germline, CDR1 is DFQATT and CDR2 is SNEGSKA (reference sequence). The CDR3 covers 15 residues. The CDR3 sequence: CSARDLRGSSYEQYF. The CDR3 region has the DNA TGCAGTGCTAGAGATCTAAGGGGTAGCTCCTACGAGCAGTACTTC.

This clonotype has at least ten counts. The chain joins TRBV6-1 to TRBJ2-7; TRBD2 matches at 9 bases. CDR3 length: 15 residues. Germline V gives CDR1 MNHNS, CDR2 SASEGT. V shed 6 bases, J shed 5 bases, and the junction held 11 bases outside the gene matches. Here the CDR3 DNA reads TGTGCCAGCAGACGAACGACTAGCGGTCTTGACGAGCAGTACTTC. It is translated as CASRRTTSGLDEQYF.

This clonotype was recorded at least ten times. J is TRBJ1-2 and V is TRBV19, with a weak D call TRBD1 (5 bases). Germline-derived CDR1 and CDR2 are LNHDA and SQIVND (reference sequence). This CDR3 spans 13 amino acids. V gave up 4 bases and J gave up 2 bases, with 8 bases separating them. DNA for the CDR3: TGTGCCAGTAGTACGGGACGGAACTATGGCTACACCTTC. It translates to CASSTGRNYGYTF.

The V gene is TRBV12-3 or TRBV12-4, the J gene TRBJ1-2; D unclear. The CDR3 runs to 12 residues. V was shortened by 5 bases and J by 8 bases, with 12 bases between the two germline ends. CDR3 DNA sequence: TGTGCCAGCAGTGGACGTGGAAGCGGCTACACCTTC. Amino acid sequence: CASSGRGSGYTF.

This clonotype was picked up many times. J is TRBJ2-1 and V is TRBV20-1; 14 positions agree with TRBD2. This CDR3 has 19 residues. Germline CDR1 and CDR2: DFQATT and SNEGSKA (reference sequence). The junction had 19 bases not matched to a gene; V was cut back by 6 bases and J by 6 bases. The CDR3 nucleotides are TGCAGTGCATCTCCAACTGAGGGACTAGCGGGAGTCCTCTCCAATGAGCAGTTCTTC. This sequence encodes CSASPTEGLAGVLSNEQFF.

This clonotype has at least ten counts. The genes are TRBV6-1 and TRBJ2-3; D unresolved. CDR3 length equals 15 residues. Germline V CDR1 and CDR2: MNHNS, SASEGT. The V end was cut by 2 bases, the J end by 2 bases, with 11 bases between. This CDR3 is CASSEPGQLTDTQYF. CDR3 nucleotide sequence: TGTGCCAGCAGTGAACCTGGGCAGCTCACAGATACGCAGTATTTT.

The chain links TRBV4-1 to TRBJ2-3; 10 positions match TRBD1. CDR1 is MGHRA, CDR2 YSYEKL, per germline. The trim removed 2 bases at V and 0 bases at J, leaving 2 bases unmatched. This CDR3 is built from 16 residues. The CDR3 protein is CASSQRQGASTDTQYF. Here the CDR3 DNA reads TGCGCCAGCAGCCAACGACAGGGGGCAAGCACAGATACGCAGTATTTT.

The sample holds many counts of this clonotype. CDR3 nucleotide sequence: TGTGCCAGCGGCGGAGCGGAACCGAACACCGGGGAGCTGTTTTTT. Translating it yields CASGGAEPNTGELFF. The J gene is TRBJ2-2, the V gene TRBV27; tentative D call: TRBD2 (5 bases). The CDR3 is made up of 15 amino acids. Germline loops: CDR1 MNHEY, CDR2 SMNVEV (reference sequence). Trimming removed 8 bases from V and 0 bases from J, with 13 bases in between.

The CDR3 region is CASSLGTSAGRRTQYF. For the CDR3, the DNA is TGTGCCAGCAGCTTGGGGACCTCAGCAGGAAGGCGGACCCAGTACTTC. V and J are TRBV5-4 and TRBJ2-5, with unresolved D. The CDR3 has 16 amino acids. V dropped 0 bases and J dropped 7 bases, with 19 bases sitting between them. The germline gives CDR1 SGHNT, CDR2 YYREEE (reference sequence).